Sequencing of this TCR beta chain was carried out in a study of CD8+ T cells in alopecia areata. General study findings and limits: While tofacitinib was given, many expanded lesional clones persisted in scalp and blood.

Extracted from the samples, RNA was reverse transcribed into cDNA to serve as the sequencing template. TCRdb's table, derived via immunoSEQ multiplex PCR, lists solely in-frame clones and lacks some. The sample shows approximately 150,000 clones, about 60% of them seen only once. The treatment denotes: oral pan-JAK inhibitor, 5-10 mg twice daily. V lost 6 bases, J lost 4 bases, and 13 bases lay in between. The germline gives CDR1 ENHRY, CDR2 SYGVKD. This CDR3 has 13 residues. In regard to this clone: Its cognate antigen is unknown.

The chain combines TRBV10-3 with TRBJ2-7; either TRBD1 or TRBD2 may fit D (5 bases each). The sequence was obtained from a human donor with alopecia areata. Sequencing was performed on CD4+ T cells sorted from blood, taken at week 24, from a patient treated with tofacitinib. The CDR3 here is CAIRRGDQYEQYF. The DNA for the CDR3 is TGTGCCATCAGGAGAGGGGACCAATACGAGCAGTACTTC.